This T cell receptor beta chain came from a study of OX40 agonist ivuxolimab in advanced cancers. Study in general: Patients were dosed intravenously with ivuxolimab at 0.01 to 10 mg/kg every 2 weeks. Study-level results: More expanded clones were found, on average, in CD8+ than in CD4+ T cells.

The timepoints at which blood was sampled were baseline, cycle 4 day 1, and cycle 7 day 1. The CDR3 length is 14 residues. Deletions cut 8 bases from V and 8 bases from J, with 20 bases between. Germline assignment: CDR1 SGHRS and CDR2 YFSETQ. The assay was immunoSEQ multiplex PCR, and TCRdb's table has in-frame clones only and misses some. The table shows 20,000 to 25,000 clones, with around 80% occurring only once. A note on this clone: The antigen is undetermined.

This chain links TRBV5-1 with TRBJ2-1, with a weak D call TRBD2 (5 bases). The sequence derives from an adult with an advanced solid tumor such as melanoma, head and neck, liver or kidney cancer. The sequencing here drew on CD4+ or CD8+ T cells sorted from blood, taken in a trial of the OX40 agonist ivuxolimab. This chain's CDR3 is CASFTALNSDEQFF. The CDR3 DNA reads TGCGCCAGTTTCACCGCCCTAAATAGCGATGAGCAGTTCTTC.